Listed below are T cell receptor beta chains from one sample, sequenced in a study of control samples from healthy donors and cancer patients. The assay was immunoSEQ multiplex PCR, and TCRdb's table has in-frame clones only and misses some. Of 75,000 to 95,000 clones listed, around nine tenths are singletons. The sample was blood. These receptors originate from a woman younger than 30 in good health. Both conserved end residues are trimmed from each CDR3. Fields, in order: V gene, J gene, D gene, CDR3 protein. A D gene is named only where the DNA matches it firmly.

V gene: TRBV5-4; J gene: TRBJ1-6; D gene: -; CDR3 protein: ASSLAGASYNSPLH
V gene: TRBV4-1; J gene: TRBJ1-3; D gene: -; CDR3 protein: ASSQVEGYGNTIY
V gene: TRBV13; J gene: TRBJ1-2; D gene: -; CDR3 protein: ASSFDSNYGYT
V gene: TRBV3-1/TRBV3-2; J gene: TRBJ2-5; D gene: TRBD2; CDR3 protein: ASSHSGGSQETQY
V gene: TRBV2; J gene: TRBJ1-1; D gene: TRBD1; CDR3 protein: ASGQGEREAF
V gene: TRBV7-9; J gene: TRBJ1-1; D gene: -; CDR3 protein: ASSLEEKRTEAF
V gene: TRBV13; J gene: TRBJ2-1; D gene: -; CDR3 protein: ASSLVGNEQF
V gene: TRBV6-2/TRBV6-3; J gene: TRBJ1-2; D gene: TRBD1; CDR3 protein: ASSSYRGPSSYGYT
V gene: TRBV18; J gene: TRBJ1-1; D gene: -; CDR3 protein: ASLGTHVDTEAF
V gene: TRBV5-4; J gene: TRBJ1-1; D gene: -; CDR3 protein: ATSGLGLAF
V gene: TRBV6-2/TRBV6-3; J gene: TRBJ2-2; D gene: TRBD1; CDR3 protein: ASSRGQGAGTGELF
V gene: TRBV27; J gene: TRBJ1-4; D gene: -; CDR3 protein: ASSRTQRAPYEKLF
V gene: TRBV5-1; J gene: TRBJ1-1; D gene: TRBD1; CDR3 protein: ASSLTGGGWTEAF
V gene: TRBV6-5; J gene: TRBJ1-1; D gene: -; CDR3 protein: AGQQGLNTEAF
V gene: TRBV5-1; J gene: TRBJ2-7; D gene: TRBD2; CDR3 protein: ASSFGLAGGATYEQY
V gene: TRBV6-5; J gene: TRBJ2-7; D gene: TRBD1; CDR3 protein: ASSLGTAGIYEQY
V gene: TRBV15; J gene: TRBJ2-4; D gene: -; CDR3 protein: ATSRDTSGNIQY
V gene: TRBV4-1; J gene: TRBJ2-5; D gene: TRBD2; CDR3 protein: ASSQTGTSGGYQETQY
V gene: TRBV6-2/TRBV6-3; J gene: TRBJ2-1; D gene: TRBD2; CDR3 protein: ASSSSGGGYNEQF
V gene: TRBV6-4; J gene: TRBJ1-4; D gene: -; CDR3 protein: ASSGEKLF